These 31 T cell receptor beta chains share one sample of origin, sequenced in a study of T cell changes during pregnancy in multiple sclerosis. Libraries were prepared by immunoSEQ multiplex PCR; TCRdb keeps only in-frame clonotypes and omits some of them. The sample includes 55,000 to 75,000 clones, around nine tenths of them seen just once. The sequences come from peripheral blood, collected in the third trimester of pregnancy. The receptors shown here come from a female donor in good health, enrolled as a control in a pregnancy study.

This chain joins TRBV4-3 and TRBJ2-5; 11 positions match TRBD1. Germline loops: CDR1 LGHNA, CDR2 YSLEER. The CDR3 totals 15 residues. The junction had 4 bases not matched to a gene; V was cut back by 3 bases and J by 4 bases. The CDR3 spells CASSQRTGGAETQYF. The CDR3 bases are TGCGCCAGCAGCCAGAGGACAGGGGGCGCAGAGACCCAGTACTTC.

This rearrangement joins TRBV7-6 to TRBJ1-3; D gene ambiguous. Trimming shortened V by 5 bases and J by 0 bases, and 14 bases separated the two germline ends. Germline loops: CDR1 SGHVS, CDR2 FNYEAQ. The CDR3 consists of 16 residues. CDR3 region: CASSPLPASSGNTIYF. DNA of the CDR3: TGTGCCAGCAGCCCCCTCCCCGCGAGCTCTGGAAACACCATATATTTT.

The chain links TRBV5-3 to TRBJ1-6, with D hard to call. TRBV5-3 is an open reading frame, and its role is uncertain. The CDR3 has 10 amino acids. V was pared by 3 bases and J by 14 bases, with 6 bases between. CDR3 DNA: TGTGCCAGAAGCTCAATAGCCCTCCACTTT. It encodes CARSSIALHF.

The V and J genes are TRBV4-2 and TRBJ2-7; 12 nucleotides align to TRBD2. CDR1 and CDR2 from the germline V gene are LGHNA and YNFKEQ. The V segment lost 4 bases and the J segment 3 bases; nucleotides outside the gene matches: 4. CDR3 size: 15 residues. CDR3 protein: CASSPATSGGYEQYF. The CDR3 DNA is TGTGCCAGCAGCCCCGCGACTAGCGGGGGCTACGAGCAGTACTTC.

This clone has just one count. The CDR3 protein is CASRKDPTDQPQHF. The CDR3 nucleotides are TGTGCCAGCAGAAAGGACCCGACAGATCAGCCCCAGCATTTT. The chain employs TRBV6-5 and TRBJ1-5; D possibly corresponds to TRBD1 (5 bases). CDR1 and CDR2 (germline): MNHEY, SVGAGI. The CDR3 spans 14 residues. The germline V and J ends were trimmed by 6 bases and 5 bases, with 14 bases remaining between them.

V and J are TRBV2 and TRBJ2-2; 8 positions agree with TRBD1. Trimming at V came to 1 base and at J to 0 bases, leaving 7 bases not matched to a gene. This CDR3 is built from 18 residues. Looked up from germline, CDR1 is SNHLY and CDR2 is FYNNEI. The CDR3: CASSEGGRGLTNTGELFF. The CDR3 DNA follows: TGTGCCAGCAGTGAAGGAGGCAGGGGGCTCACGAACACCGGGGAGCTGTTTTTT.

This chain joins TRBV11-1 and TRBJ1-1; D gene ambiguous. Per germline, CDR1 SGHAT and CDR2 FQDESV (reference sequence). The CDR3 runs 13 residues. V was shortened by 2 bases and J by 2 bases, with 6 bases between the two germline ends. CDR3 in DNA: TGTGCCAGCAGCTTACAGGAAAACACTGAAGCTTTCTTT. It translates to CASSLQENTEAFF.

The count of this clone is one. The chain couples TRBV30 to TRBJ2-3; possibly TRBD2 for D (6 bases). The germline CDR1 and CDR2 sequences are GTSNPN and SVGIG (reference sequence). CDR3 length: 12 amino acids. The V end was cut by 2 bases, the J end by 14 bases, with 17 bases between. For the CDR3, the DNA is TGTGCCTGGAGTACCAACGGCGGGGTGGCGTATTTT. Protein: CAWSTNGGVAYF.

This sequence joins TRBV9 and TRBJ2-3, with 8 bases fitting TRBD2. V trimming: 3 bases; J trimming: 6 bases; junction bases outside the gene matches: 15. Per germline, CDR1 SGDLS and CDR2 YYNGEE. This CDR3 region has 17 residues. The CDR3 reads CASSAGLLRGGPDTQYF. CDR3 nucleotide sequence: TGTGCCAGCAGCGCGGGCCTACTGCGCGGGGGGCCTGATACGCAGTATTTT.

This CDR3 is CASGRNTGELFF. Here the CDR3 DNA reads TGTGCCAGCGGGAGAAACACCGGGGAGCTGTTTTTT. V usage is TRBV2 and J usage is TRBJ2-2; possible D gene TRBD2, 5 bases. The V gene lost 8 bases and the J gene lost 2 bases, with 6 bases spanning the gap. CDR1 and CDR2 (germline): SNHLY, FYNNEI. The CDR3 has 12 residues. Variable domain in full (rest from reference TRBV2 and TRBJ2-2): EPEVTQTPSHQVTQMGQEVILRCVPISNHLYFYWYRQILGQKVEFLVSFYNNEISEKSEIFDDQFSVERPDGSNFTLKIRSTKLEDSAMYFCASGRNTGELFFGEGSRLTVL.

The chain joins TRBV4-2 to TRBJ2-5, with 8 bases that match TRBD1. The ends lost 3 bases at V and 1 base at J; junction bases unmatched: 7. Looked up from germline, CDR1 is LGHNA and CDR2 is YNFKEQ. The CDR3 sequence is 16 residues long. The CDR3 reads CASSQAGGAVQETQYF. The DNA for the CDR3 is TGTGCCAGCAGCCAGGCAGGGGGCGCGGTCCAAGAGACCCAGTACTTC.

This chain links TRBV7-9 with TRBJ1-5, with D perhaps matching TRBD1 (5 bases). V was pared by 5 bases and J by 5 bases, with 13 bases between. The CDR3 has 14 residues. Germline CDR1 reads SEHNR; CDR2 reads FQNEAQ (reference sequence). The CDR3 region is CASSPGGSDQPQHF. The CDR3 DNA follows: TGTGCCAGCAGCCCCGGGGGAAGCGATCAGCCCCAGCATTTT. The full variable domain, in which reference TRBV7-9 and TRBJ1-5 provide the parts outside the CDR3, is DTGVSQNPRHKITKRGQNVTFRCDPISEHNRLYWYRQTLGQGPEFLTYFQNEAQLEKSRLLSDRFSAERPKGSFSTLEIQRTEQGDSAMYLCASSPGGSDQPQHFGDGTRLSIL.

This clone appeared a single time. The chain recombines TRBV27 with TRBJ1-6; possibly TRBD1 for D (5 bases). V was shortened by 6 bases and J by 9 bases, with 18 bases between the two germline ends. This CDR3 is built from 15 residues. CDR1 and CDR2 from the germline V gene are MNHEY and SMNVEV (reference sequence). The CDR3 region has the DNA TGTGCCAGCAGCCCCTATCCAGGGTCTCCTTCACCCCTCCACTTT. The encoded protein is CASSPYPGSPSPLHF.

This chain joins TRBV4-2 and TRBJ2-1; TRBD2 aligns across 7 bases. Unmatched junction bases numbered 6, after V lost 1 base and J lost 3 bases. The CDR3 has 16 residues. Per the germline V gene, CDR1 is LGHNA and CDR2 is YNFKEQ. CDR3 protein: CASSQGERDFYNEQFF. CDR3 DNA: TGTGCCAGCAGCCAAGGCGAGCGGGACTTCTACAATGAGCAGTTCTTC.

The DNA for the CDR3 is TGTGCCAGCAGTGAAAGCCGAAAACCGCGAAGAGACTATGGCTACACCTTC. As protein: CASSESRKPRRDYGYTF. The gene calls are TRBV2 and TRBJ1-2, with unresolved D. Germline CDR1 SNHLY, CDR2 FYNNEI. This CDR3 has 17 amino acids. V gave up 2 bases and J gave up 3 bases, with 19 bases separating them.

J is TRBJ2-7 and V is TRBV4-1, with TRBD2 as a possible D gene (6 bases). Germline V lookup: CDR1 MGHRA, CDR2 YSYEKL. CDR3 length: 15 amino acids. V lost 0 bases and J lost 6, with 15 bases in between. This CDR3 reads CASSQEIGRIGEQYF. DNA of the CDR3: TGCGCCAGCAGCCAAGAAATCGGGAGAATTGGCGAGCAGTACTTC.

The V gene is TRBV6-1, the J gene TRBJ1-5; 9 nucleotides agree with TRBD1. Germline V gene sequence: CDR1 MNHNS, CDR2 SASEGT. V dropped 2 bases and J dropped 3; count of bases not matched to a gene: 5. The CDR3 runs 16 residues. The CDR3 protein is CASSEMGQGINQPQHF. The CDR3 region has the DNA TGTGCCAGCAGTGAAATGGGACAGGGCATCAATCAGCCCCAGCATTTT.

This sequence joins TRBV4-1 and TRBJ1-1; 8 bases are shared with TRBD1. Germline CDR1 MGHRA, CDR2 YSYEKL. J gave up 7 bases and V 2 bases, and 3 bases lay outside the gene matches. The CDR3 extends over 13 amino acids. The DNA of the CDR3 is TGCGCCAGCAGCCAACAGGGGGCCGTTGAAGCTTTCTTT. Protein sequence: CASSQQGAVEAFF.

This chain uses TRBV9 with TRBJ2-3, with TRBD1 matching 10 bases. The germline gives CDR1 SGDLS, CDR2 YYNGEE. J gave up 2 bases and V 2 bases, and 11 bases lay outside the gene matches. The CDR3 extends over 18 amino acids. CDR3 amino acids: CASSVNSWTGGNTDTQYF. The CDR3 DNA sequence: TGTGCCAGCAGCGTCAACTCCTGGACAGGGGGGAACACAGATACGCAGTATTTT.

The chain is built from TRBV12-5 and TRBJ2-1; 11 nucleotides match TRBD2. Germline CDR1 LGHNT, CDR2 FRNRAP. V shed 9 bases and J 4 bases; nucleotides not matched to a gene: 17. CDR3 length equals 18 residues. In DNA, the CDR3 is TGTGCTAGCGGAGGGGGGCTAGCGGGGGGACCGAATTACAATGAGCAGTTCTTC. The encoded protein is CASGGGLAGGPNYNEQFF.

J is TRBJ1-2 and V is TRBV2, with 7 positions matching TRBD1. This CDR3 is 13 amino acids long. Trimming at V came to 5 bases and at J to 8 bases, leaving 8 bases not matched to a gene. Germline CDR1 is SNHLY and CDR2 is FYNNEI. The CDR3 DNA reads as TGTGCCAGCAGTCCAGACAGGGCTGGCGGCTACACCTTC. Residues: CASSPDRAGGYTF.

The rearrangement links TRBV6-1 to TRBJ2-7; 7 bases are a match to TRBD2. Losses at the gene ends were 8 bases for V and 6 bases for J; bases not matched to a gene: 13. This CDR3 comprises 14 residues. Germline lookup yields CDR1 MNHNS and CDR2 SASEGT. The CDR3 here is CASGGGTLGLEQYF. The CDR3 bases are TGTGCCAGCGGGGGGGGGACGCTAGGTCTCGAGCAGTACTTC.

The rearrangement joins TRBV7-8 to TRBJ1-6; 8 bases map to TRBD1. The CDR3 sequence is 18 residues long. Per germline, CDR1 SGHVS and CDR2 FQNEAQ. V gave up 4 bases and J gave up 9 bases; unmatched junction bases: 17. DNA for the CDR3: TGTGCCAGCAGCTCTGGACAGGGAATCCGGGGAAGAGTTTCACCCCTCCACTTT. Residues: CASSSGQGIRGRVSPLHF.

J is TRBJ2-2 and V is TRBV4-1; the match to TRBD2 covers 10 bases. The CDR3 is made up of 19 amino acids. Looked up from germline, CDR1 is MGHRA and CDR2 is YSYEKL. The V gene end was trimmed by 0 bases and the J gene end by 5 bases; junction bases not matched to a gene: 12. The CDR3 protein is CASSQDLSGGRLGTGELFF. Here the CDR3 DNA reads TGCGCCAGCAGCCAAGATCTTAGCGGGGGGCGCTTGGGGACCGGGGAGCTGTTTTTT.

This chain connects TRBV6-6 to TRBJ2-5; TRBD1 is a possible D gene (6 bases). Per the germline V gene, CDR1 is MNHNY and CDR2 is SVGAGI (reference sequence). The CDR3 extends over 14 amino acids. V was trimmed by 6 bases and J by 3 bases, leaving 14 bases between them. The CDR3 bases are TGTGCCAGCAGCCCTGGACAGAACGAAGAGACCCAGTACTTC. The encoded protein is CASSPGQNEETQYF.

The rearrangement uses TRBV7-3 and TRBJ2-5; D may be TRBD2 (6 bases). Germline V gene data show CDR1 as SGHTA and CDR2 as FQGTGA. Trimming took off 2 bases at V and 4 bases at J, with 11 bases between the two ends. The CDR3 length is 14 residues. CDR3 sequence reads: CASSLYGGGETQYF. CDR3 nucleotides: TGTGCCAGCAGCTTATACGGGGGAGGAGAGACCCAGTACTTC.

The chain joins TRBV5-6 to TRBJ2-1; TRBD2 matches 12 bases. In germline, CDR1 is SGHDT, CDR2 YYEEEE. J was trimmed by 3 bases and V by 2 bases; bases with no gene match: 3. The CDR3 consists of 16 residues. Here the CDR3 DNA reads TGTGCCAGCAGCTTACTAGCGGGGGGCTTCTACAATGAGCAGTTCTTC. Its protein product is CASSLLAGGFYNEQFF.

This chain links TRBV11-2 with TRBJ2-3; 9 bases line up with TRBD1. Germline V CDR1 and CDR2: SGHAT, FQNNGV. The CDR3 has 15 residues. J lost 5 bases, V lost 1 base, and 4 bases had no gene match. The CDR3 reads CASSLVQGARDTQYF. As DNA, the CDR3 is TGTGCCAGCAGCTTAGTACAGGGGGCGAGAGATACGCAGTATTTT.

This rearrangement joins TRBV4-3 to TRBJ1-4; 8 positions match TRBD1. V shed 4 bases and J 0 bases; nucleotides not matched to a gene: 10. Germline V gene lookup returns CDR1 LGHNA and CDR2 YSLEER. This CDR3 is 18 amino acids long. The CDR3 DNA sequence: TGCGCCAGCAGCCGCTCGACAGGGGCGGGGGCAACTAATGAAAAACTGTTTTTT. Translating gives CASSRSTGAGATNEKLFF.

This clone was seen more than once but under ten times. The chain combines TRBV5-6 with TRBJ1-2; D remains ambiguous. Germline V CDR1 and CDR2: SGHDT, YYEEEE. This CDR3 is 11 amino acids long. Trimming took 3 bases from V and 3 from J, leaving 3 bases between them. CDR3 protein: CASSSDYGYTF. The CDR3 coding sequence is TGTGCCAGCAGCTCAGACTATGGCTACACCTTC.

The chain links TRBV4-2 to TRBJ2-6; TRBD2 might be the D (6 bases). Trimming left V 5 bases short and J 3 bases short, with 14 bases between. The CDR3 is 16 amino acids. Per the germline V gene, CDR1 is LGHNA and CDR2 is YNFKEQ. CDR3 in amino acids: CASSNRGRRGANVLTF. The CDR3 region has the DNA TGTGCCAGCAGCAATCGGGGGAGACGTGGGGCCAACGTCCTGACTTTC.